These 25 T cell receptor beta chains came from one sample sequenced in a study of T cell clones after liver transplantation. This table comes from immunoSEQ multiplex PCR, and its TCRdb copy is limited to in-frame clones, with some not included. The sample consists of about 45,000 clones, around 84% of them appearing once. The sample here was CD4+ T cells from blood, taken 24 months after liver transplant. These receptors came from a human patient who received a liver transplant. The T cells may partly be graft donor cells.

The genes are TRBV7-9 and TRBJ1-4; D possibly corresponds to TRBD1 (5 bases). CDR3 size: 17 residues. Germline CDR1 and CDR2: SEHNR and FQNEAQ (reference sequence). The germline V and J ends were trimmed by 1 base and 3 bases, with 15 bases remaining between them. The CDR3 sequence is CASSLGRRVEANEKLFF. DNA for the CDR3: TGTGCCAGCAGCTTAGGTCGCAGGGTGGAAGCTAATGAAAAACTGTTTTTT.

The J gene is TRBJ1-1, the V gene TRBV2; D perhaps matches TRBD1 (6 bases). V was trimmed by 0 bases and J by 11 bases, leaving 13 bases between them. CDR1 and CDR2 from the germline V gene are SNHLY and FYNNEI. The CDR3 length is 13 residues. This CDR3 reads CASSEAGGLLAFF. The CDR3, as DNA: TGTGCCAGCAGTGAAGCAGGGGGGCTGCTGGCTTTCTTT.

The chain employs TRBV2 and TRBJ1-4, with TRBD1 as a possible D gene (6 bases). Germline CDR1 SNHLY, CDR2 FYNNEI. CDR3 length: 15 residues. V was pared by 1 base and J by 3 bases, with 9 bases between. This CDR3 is CASSEEEGANEKLFF. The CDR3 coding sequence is TGTGCCAGCAGTGAAGAGGAGGGGGCTAATGAAAAACTGTTTTTT.

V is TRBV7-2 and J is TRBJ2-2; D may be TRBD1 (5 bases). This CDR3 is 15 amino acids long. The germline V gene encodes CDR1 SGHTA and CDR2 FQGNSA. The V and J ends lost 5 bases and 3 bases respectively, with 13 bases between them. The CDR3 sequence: CASSPLLGDTGELFF. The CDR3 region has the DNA TGTGCCAGCAGCCCCTTATTAGGGGACACCGGGGAGCTGTTTTTT.

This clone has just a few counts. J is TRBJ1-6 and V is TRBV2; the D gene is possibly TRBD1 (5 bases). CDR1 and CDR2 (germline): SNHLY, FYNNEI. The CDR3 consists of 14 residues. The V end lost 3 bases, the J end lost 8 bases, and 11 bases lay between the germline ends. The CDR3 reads CASSDWRGHSPLHF. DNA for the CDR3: TGTGCCAGCAGTGATTGGAGGGGCCATTCACCCCTCCACTTT.

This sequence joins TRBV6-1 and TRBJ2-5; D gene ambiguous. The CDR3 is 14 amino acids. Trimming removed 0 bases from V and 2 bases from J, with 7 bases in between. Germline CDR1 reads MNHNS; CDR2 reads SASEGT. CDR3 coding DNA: TGTGCCAGCAGTGAAGCGATGCAGCAAGAGACCCAGTACTTC. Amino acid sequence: CASSEAMQQETQYF.

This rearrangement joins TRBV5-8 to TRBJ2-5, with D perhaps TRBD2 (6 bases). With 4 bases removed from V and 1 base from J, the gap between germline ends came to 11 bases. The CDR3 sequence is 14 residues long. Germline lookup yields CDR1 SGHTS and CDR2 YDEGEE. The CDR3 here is CASSRGTSQETQYF. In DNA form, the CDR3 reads TGTGCCAGCAGCCGCGGGACCAGCCAAGAGACCCAGTACTTC.

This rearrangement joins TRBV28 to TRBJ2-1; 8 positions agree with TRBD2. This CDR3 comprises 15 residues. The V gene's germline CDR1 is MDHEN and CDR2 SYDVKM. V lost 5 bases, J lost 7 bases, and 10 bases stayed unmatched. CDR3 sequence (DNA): TGTGCCAGCAGTACAGCCGGGAGGGCCTTGAATGAGCAGTTCTTC. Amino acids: CASSTAGRALNEQFF.

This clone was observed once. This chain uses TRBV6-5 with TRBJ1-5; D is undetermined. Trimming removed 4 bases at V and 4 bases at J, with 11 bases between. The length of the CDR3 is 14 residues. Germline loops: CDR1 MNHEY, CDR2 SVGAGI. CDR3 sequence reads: CASSSERPNQPQHF. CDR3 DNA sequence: TGTGCCAGCAGTTCCGAGCGTCCAAATCAGCCCCAGCATTTT.

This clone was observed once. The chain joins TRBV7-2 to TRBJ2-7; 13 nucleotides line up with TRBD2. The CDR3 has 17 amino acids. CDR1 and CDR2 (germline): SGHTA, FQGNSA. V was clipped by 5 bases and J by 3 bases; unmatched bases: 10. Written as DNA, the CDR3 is TGTGCCAGCAGCCGTATTCCCGGGACTAGCGGGATCTACGAGCAGTACTTC. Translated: CASSRIPGTSGIYEQYF.

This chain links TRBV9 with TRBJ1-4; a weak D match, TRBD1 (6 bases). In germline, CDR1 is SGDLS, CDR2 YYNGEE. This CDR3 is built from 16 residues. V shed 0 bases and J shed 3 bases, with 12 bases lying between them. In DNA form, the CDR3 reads TGTGCCAGCAGCGTAGGCACAGGGCTGTCTAATGAAAAACTGTTTTTT. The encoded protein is CASSVGTGLSNEKLFF.

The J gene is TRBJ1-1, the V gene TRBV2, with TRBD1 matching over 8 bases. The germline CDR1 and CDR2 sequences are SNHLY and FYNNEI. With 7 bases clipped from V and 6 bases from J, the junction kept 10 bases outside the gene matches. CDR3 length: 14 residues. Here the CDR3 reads CASTIQGVGAEAFF. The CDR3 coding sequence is TGTGCCAGCACCATACAGGGGGTGGGCGCTGAAGCTTTCTTT.

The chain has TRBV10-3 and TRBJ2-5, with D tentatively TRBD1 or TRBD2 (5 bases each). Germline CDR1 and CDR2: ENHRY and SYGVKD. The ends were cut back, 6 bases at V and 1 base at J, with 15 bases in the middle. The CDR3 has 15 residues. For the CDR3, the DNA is TGTGCCATCAGCCTAGGAACCGGGACCCAAGAGACCCAGTACTTC. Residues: CAISLGTGTQETQYF.

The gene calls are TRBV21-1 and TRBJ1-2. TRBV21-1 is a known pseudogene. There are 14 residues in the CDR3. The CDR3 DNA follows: TGTGCCAGCAGCAAGGGTCGGAAAATCTATGGCTACACCTTC. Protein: CASSKGRKIYGYTF.

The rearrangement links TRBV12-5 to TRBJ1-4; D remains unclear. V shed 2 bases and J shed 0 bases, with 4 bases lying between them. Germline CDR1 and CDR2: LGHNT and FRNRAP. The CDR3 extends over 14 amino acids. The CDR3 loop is CASGLIPTNEKLFF. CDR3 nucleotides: TGTGCTAGTGGTTTGATTCCAACTAATGAAAAACTGTTTTTT.

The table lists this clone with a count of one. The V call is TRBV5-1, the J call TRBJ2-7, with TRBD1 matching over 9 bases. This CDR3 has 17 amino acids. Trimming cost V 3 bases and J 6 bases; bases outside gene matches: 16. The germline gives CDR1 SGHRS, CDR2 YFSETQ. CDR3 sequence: CASSSTPGQGIPLEQYF. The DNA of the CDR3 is TGCGCCAGCAGCTCGACCCCGGGACAGGGAATTCCGCTCGAGCAGTACTTC. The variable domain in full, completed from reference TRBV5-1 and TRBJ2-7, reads KAGVTQTPRYLIKTRGQQVTLSCSPISGHRSVSWYQQTPGQGLQFLFEYFSETQRNKGNFPGRFSGRQFSNSRSEMNVSTLELGDSALYLCASSSTPGQGIPLEQYFGPGTRLTVT.

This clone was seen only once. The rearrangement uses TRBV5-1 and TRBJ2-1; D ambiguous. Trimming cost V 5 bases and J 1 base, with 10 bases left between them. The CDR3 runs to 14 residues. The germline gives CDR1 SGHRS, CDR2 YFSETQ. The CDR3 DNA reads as TGCGCCAGCAGGATTGGCGAATCCTACAATGAGCAGTTCTTC. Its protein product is CASRIGESYNEQFF.

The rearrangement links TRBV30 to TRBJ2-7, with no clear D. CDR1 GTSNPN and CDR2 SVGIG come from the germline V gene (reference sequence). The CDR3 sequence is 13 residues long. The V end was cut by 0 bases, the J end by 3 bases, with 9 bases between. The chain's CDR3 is CAWSVGLRYEQYF. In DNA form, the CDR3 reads TGTGCCTGGAGTGTGGGGTTACGCTACGAGCAGTACTTC.

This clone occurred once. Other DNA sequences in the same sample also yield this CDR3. DNA of the CDR3: TGTGCCAGCAGGGGGCGGGGGACAGACCTTAATGGCTACACCTTC. Translated, it gives CASRGRGTDLNGYTF. The gene calls are TRBV6-1 and TRBJ1-2; 7 bases align to TRBD1. After removal of 6 bases from V and 6 bases from J, the junction contained 13 bases not matched to a gene. Germline assignment: CDR1 MNHNS and CDR2 SASEGT. This CDR3 region has 15 residues.

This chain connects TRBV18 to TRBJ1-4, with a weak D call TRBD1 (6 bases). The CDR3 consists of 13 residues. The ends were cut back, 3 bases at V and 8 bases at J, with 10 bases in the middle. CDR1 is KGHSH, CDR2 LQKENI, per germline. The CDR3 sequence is CASSPSGVEKLFF. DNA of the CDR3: TGTGCCAGCTCACCTTCAGGGGTCGAAAAACTGTTTTTT. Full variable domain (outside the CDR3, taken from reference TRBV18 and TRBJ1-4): NAGVMQNPRHLVRRRGQEARLRCSPMKGHSHVYWYRQLPEEGLKFMVYLQKENIIDESGMPKERFSAEFPKEGPSILRIQQVVRGDSAAYFCASSPSGVEKLFFGSGTQLSVL.

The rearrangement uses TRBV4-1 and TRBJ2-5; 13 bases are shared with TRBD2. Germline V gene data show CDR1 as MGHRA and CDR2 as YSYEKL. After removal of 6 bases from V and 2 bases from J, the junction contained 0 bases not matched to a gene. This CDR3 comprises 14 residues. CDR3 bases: TGCGCCAGCAGGGGACTAGCGGGACAAGAGACCCAGTACTTC. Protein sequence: CASRGLAGQETQYF.

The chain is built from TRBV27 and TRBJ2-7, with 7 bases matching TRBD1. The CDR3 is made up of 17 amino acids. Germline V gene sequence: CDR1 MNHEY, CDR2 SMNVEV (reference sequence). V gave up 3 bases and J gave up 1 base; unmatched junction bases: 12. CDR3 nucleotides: TGTGCCAGCAGTTTCCGTCCCCCCGGGACAGCTTCCTACGAGCAGTACTTC. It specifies CASSFRPPGTASYEQYF.

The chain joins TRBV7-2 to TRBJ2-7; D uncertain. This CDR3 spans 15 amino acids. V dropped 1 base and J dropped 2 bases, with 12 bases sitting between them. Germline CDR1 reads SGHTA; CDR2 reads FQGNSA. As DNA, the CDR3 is TGTGCCAGCAGCTTAGGGCGCCTAGGGACCTACGAGCAGTACTTC. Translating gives CASSLGRLGTYEQYF.

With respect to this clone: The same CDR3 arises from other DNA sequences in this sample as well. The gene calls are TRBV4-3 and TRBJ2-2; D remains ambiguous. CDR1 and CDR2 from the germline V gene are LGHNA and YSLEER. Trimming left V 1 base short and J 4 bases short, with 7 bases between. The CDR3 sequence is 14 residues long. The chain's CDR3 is CASSQVGGTGELFF. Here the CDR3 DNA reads TGCGCCAGCAGCCAAGTAGGCGGCACCGGGGAGCTGTTTTTT.

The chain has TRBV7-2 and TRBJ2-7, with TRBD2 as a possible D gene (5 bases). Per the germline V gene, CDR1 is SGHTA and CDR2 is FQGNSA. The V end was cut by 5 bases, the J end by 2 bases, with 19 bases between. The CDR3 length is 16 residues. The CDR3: CASSPPRGIPPYEQYF. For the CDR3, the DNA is TGTGCCAGCAGCCCACCCAGAGGGATTCCTCCCTACGAGCAGTACTTC.